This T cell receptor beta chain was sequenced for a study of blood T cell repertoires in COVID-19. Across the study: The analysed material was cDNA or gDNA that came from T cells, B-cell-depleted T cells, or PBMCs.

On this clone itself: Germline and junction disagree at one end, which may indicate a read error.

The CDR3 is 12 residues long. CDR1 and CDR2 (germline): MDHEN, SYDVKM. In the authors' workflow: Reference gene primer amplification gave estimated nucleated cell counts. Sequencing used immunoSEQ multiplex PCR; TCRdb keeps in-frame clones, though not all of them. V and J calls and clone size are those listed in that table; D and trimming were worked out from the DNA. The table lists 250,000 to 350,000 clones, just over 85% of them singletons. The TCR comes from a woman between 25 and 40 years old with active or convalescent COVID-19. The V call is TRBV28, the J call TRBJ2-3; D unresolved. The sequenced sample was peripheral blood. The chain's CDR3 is CASESSTDTQYF. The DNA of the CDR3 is TGCGCCAGCGAGAGTTCCACAGATACGCAGTATTTT.